A selection of T cell receptor beta chains follows, all from one sample in a study of blood T cell repertoires in COVID-19. Method: immunoSEQ multiplex PCR; TCRdb's copy keeps in-frame clones and lacks some. The table shows 140,000 to 150,000 clones, with approximately 84% occurring only once. The source material was peripheral blood. Receptors originate from a human donor in a cohort sampled during active COVID-19. The CDR3 runs from the conserved cysteine through the conserved F or W. D genes are given only for firm matches. Not every row has a clone size; where given, it reads once, few, many or a size class.

d_gene: -; v_gene: TRBV5-1; j_gene: TRBJ2-7; abundance: -; CDR3nt: TGCGCCAGCAGCCCCTCCAGGGCAAGGCCCTACGAGCAGTACTTC; CDR3aa: CASSPSRARPYEQYF
d_gene: TRBD2; v_gene: TRBV7-8; j_gene: TRBJ2-1; abundance: -; CDR3nt: TGTGCCAGCAGCTTACGTTCTAGCGGGGGGTACAATGAGCAGTTCTTC; CDR3aa: CASSLRSSGGYNEQFF
d_gene: -; v_gene: TRBV9; j_gene: TRBJ2-5; abundance: -; CDR3nt: TGTGCCAGCAGCGTGCGTACCTTGGACTCAGGGGGGGAGACCCAGTACTTC; CDR3aa: CASSVRTLDSGGETQYF
d_gene: TRBD2; v_gene: TRBV27; j_gene: TRBJ2-1; abundance: -; CDR3nt: TGTGCCAGCCGAACTAGCGGGAGATCCCATGAGCAGTTCTTC; CDR3aa: CASRTSGRSHEQFF
d_gene: TRBD1; v_gene: TRBV10-3; j_gene: TRBJ1-5; abundance: -; CDR3nt: TGTGCCATCAGCGAGGACAGGGTCGGTCAGCCCCAGCATTTT; CDR3aa: CAISEDRVGQPQHF
d_gene: -; v_gene: TRBV4-1; j_gene: TRBJ2-7; abundance: -; CDR3nt: TGCGCCAGCAGCCAAGAAACTCAAGGGGGCGAGCAGTACTTC; CDR3aa: CASSQETQGGEQYF
d_gene: TRBD1; v_gene: TRBV7-2; j_gene: TRBJ2-5; abundance: -; CDR3nt: TGTGCCAGCAGCTATGCCCTGGGACAGGGGGAGCTGGGAGAGACCCAGTACTTC; CDR3aa: CASSYALGQGELGETQYF
d_gene: -; v_gene: TRBV19; j_gene: TRBJ1-3; abundance: -; CDR3nt: TGTGCCAGTAGCCAGGGTAAAACTGGAAACACCATATATTTT; CDR3aa: CASSQGKTGNTIYF
d_gene: -; v_gene: TRBV6-5; j_gene: TRBJ2-1; abundance: once; CDR3nt: TGTGCCAGCAGTTCAGAGGGGCGGGGTGAGCAGTTCTTC; CDR3aa: CASSSEGRGEQFF
d_gene: -; v_gene: TRBV6-2/TRBV6-3; j_gene: TRBJ1-4; abundance: -; CDR3nt: TGTGCCAGCAGTTACTCGTCGGACACTCTCCATGAAAAACTGTTTTTT; CDR3aa: CASSYSSDTLHEKLFF